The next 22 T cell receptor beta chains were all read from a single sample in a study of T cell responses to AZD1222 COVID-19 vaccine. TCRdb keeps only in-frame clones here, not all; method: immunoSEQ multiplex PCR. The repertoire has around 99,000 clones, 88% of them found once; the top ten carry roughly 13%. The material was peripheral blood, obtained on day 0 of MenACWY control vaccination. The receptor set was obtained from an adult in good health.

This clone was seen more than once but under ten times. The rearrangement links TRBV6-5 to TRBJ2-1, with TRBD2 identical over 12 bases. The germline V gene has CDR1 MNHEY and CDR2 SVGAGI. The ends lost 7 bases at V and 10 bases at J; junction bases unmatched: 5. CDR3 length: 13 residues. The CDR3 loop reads CASTSGRAREQFF. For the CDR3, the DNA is TGTGCCAGCACTAGCGGGAGGGCCCGGGAGCAGTTCTTC.

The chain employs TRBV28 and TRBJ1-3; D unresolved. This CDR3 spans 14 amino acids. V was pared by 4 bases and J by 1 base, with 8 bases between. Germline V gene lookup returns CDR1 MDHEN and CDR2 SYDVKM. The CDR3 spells CASSWLQSGNTIYF. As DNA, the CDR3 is TGTGCCAGCAGTTGGTTGCAGTCTGGAAACACCATATATTTT.

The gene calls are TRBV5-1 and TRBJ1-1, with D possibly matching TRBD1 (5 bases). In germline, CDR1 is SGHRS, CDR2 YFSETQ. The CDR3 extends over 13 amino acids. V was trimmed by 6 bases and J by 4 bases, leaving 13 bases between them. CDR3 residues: CASNQGVGTEAFF. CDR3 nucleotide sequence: TGCGCCAGCAATCAGGGCGTGGGCACTGAAGCTTTCTTT.

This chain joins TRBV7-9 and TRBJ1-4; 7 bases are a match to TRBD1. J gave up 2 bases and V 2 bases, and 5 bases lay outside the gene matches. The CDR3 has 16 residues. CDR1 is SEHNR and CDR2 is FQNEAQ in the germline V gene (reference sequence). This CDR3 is CASSLRGLGTNEKLFF. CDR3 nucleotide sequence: TGTGCCAGCAGCTTAAGGGGGCTAGGGACTAATGAAAAACTGTTTTTT.

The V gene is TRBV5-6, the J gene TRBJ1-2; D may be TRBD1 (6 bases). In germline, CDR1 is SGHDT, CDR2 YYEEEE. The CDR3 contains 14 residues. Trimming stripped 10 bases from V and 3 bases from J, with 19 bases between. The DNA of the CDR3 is TGTGCCCTACCGGGGGACACTACACACTATGGCTACACCTTC. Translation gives CALPGDTTHYGYTF.

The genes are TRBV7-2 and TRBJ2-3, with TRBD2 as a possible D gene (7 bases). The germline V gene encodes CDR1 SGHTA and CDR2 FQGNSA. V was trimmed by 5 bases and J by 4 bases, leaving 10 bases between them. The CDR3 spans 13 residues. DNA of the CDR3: TGTGCCAGCAGCCGGGGGGCCCCAGATACGCAGTATTTT. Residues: CASSRGAPDTQYF.

The CDR3 coding sequence is TGTGCCAGCTCGAAGGGTTGGGACACTGAAGCTTTCTTT. Its protein is CASSKGWDTEAFF. The chain employs TRBV18 and TRBJ1-1; no definite D call. This CDR3 spans 13 amino acids. Germline CDR1 reads KGHSH; CDR2 reads LQKENI. V was pared by 6 bases and J by 3 bases, with 11 bases between.

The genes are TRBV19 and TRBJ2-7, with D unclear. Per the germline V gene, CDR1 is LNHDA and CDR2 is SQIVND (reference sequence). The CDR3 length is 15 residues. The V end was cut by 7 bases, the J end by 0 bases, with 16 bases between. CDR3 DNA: TGTGCCAGTACTACGAGTTCAGCCAACTCCTACGAGCAGTACTTC. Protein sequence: CASTTSSANSYEQYF.

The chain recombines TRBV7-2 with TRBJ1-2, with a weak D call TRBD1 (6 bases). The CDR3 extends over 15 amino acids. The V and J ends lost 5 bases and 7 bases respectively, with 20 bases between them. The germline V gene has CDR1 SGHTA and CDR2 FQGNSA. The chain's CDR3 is CASSRAASGAGGYTF. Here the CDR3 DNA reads TGTGCCAGCAGCCGCGCAGCTTCAGGGGCCGGTGGCTACACCTTC.

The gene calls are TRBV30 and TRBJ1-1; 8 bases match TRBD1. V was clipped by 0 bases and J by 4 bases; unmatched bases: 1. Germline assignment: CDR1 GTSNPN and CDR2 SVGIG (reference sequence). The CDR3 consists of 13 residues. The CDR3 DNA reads TGTGCCTGGAGTGTAGGACAGGGCACTGAAGCTTTCTTT. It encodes CAWSVGQGTEAFF.

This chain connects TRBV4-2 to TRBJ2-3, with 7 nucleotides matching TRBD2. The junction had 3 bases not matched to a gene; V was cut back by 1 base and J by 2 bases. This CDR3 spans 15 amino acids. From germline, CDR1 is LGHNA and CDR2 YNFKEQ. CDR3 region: CASSQGAGNTDTQYF. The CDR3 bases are TGTGCCAGCAGCCAAGGAGCGGGAAACACAGATACGCAGTATTTT.

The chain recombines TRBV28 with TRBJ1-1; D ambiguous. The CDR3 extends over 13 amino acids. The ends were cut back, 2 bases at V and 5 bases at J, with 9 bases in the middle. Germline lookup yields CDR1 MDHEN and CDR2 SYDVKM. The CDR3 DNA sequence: TGTGCCAGCAGTTTAGGGGTTTATACTGAAGCTTTCTTT. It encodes CASSLGVYTEAFF.

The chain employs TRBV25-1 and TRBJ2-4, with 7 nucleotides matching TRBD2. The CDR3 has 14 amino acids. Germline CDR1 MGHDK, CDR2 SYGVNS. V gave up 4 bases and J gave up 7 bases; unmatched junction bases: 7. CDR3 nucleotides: TGTGCCAGCAGTGTGGGAGGGCTCCGGAACATTCAGTACTTC. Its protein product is CASSVGGLRNIQYF.

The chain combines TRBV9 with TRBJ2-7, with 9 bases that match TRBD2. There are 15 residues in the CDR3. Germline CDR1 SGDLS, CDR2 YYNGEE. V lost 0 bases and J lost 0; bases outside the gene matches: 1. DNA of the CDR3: TGTGCCAGCAGCGTAGGTAGCGGGAGCTCCTACGAGCAGTACTTC. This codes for CASSVGSGSSYEQYF.

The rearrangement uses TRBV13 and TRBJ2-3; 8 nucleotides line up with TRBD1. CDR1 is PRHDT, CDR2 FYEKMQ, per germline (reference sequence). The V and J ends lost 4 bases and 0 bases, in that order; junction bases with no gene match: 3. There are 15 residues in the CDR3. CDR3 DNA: TGTGCCAGCAGCTCCGGGACAGGCAGCACAGATACGCAGTATTTT. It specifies CASSSGTGSTDTQYF.

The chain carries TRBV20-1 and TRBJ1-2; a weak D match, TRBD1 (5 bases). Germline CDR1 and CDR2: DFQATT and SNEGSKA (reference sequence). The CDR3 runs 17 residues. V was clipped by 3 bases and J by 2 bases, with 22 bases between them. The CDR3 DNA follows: TGCAGTGCTAGTGGGGCGCGGACTCAAACATTGAACTATGGCTACACCTTC. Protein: CSASGARTQTLNYGYTF.

CDR3 residues: CASSPGYSGPLEQYF. In nucleotides, the CDR3 is TGTGCCAGCTCCCCGGGATACTCGGGCCCCCTCGAGCAGTACTTC. The chain couples TRBV6-5 to TRBJ2-7; the D gene is possibly TRBD2 (5 bases). The length of the CDR3 is 15 residues. Germline V gene data show CDR1 as MNHEY and CDR2 as SVGAGI. Trimming left V 8 bases short and J 6 bases short, with 23 bases between.

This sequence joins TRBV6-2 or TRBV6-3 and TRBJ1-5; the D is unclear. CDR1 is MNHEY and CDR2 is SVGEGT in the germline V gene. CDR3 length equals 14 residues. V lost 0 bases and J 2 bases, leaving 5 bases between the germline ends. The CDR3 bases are TGTGCCAGCAGTTACTCGGCAGGCAATCAGCCCCAGCATTTT. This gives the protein CASSYSAGNQPQHF.

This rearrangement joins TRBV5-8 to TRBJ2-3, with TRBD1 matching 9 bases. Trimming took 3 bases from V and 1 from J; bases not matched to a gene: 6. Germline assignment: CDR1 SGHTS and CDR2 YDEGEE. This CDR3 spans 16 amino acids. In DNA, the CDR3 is TGTGCCAGCAGCTACTACAGGGGGCTGGGCACAGATACGCAGTATTTT. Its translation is CASSYYRGLGTDTQYF.

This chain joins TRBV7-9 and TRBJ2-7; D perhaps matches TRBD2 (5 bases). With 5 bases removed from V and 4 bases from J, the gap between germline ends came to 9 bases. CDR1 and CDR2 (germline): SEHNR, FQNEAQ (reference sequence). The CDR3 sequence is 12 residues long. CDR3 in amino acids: CASSVSGYEQYF. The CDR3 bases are TGTGCCAGCAGCGTGAGCGGATACGAGCAGTACTTC.

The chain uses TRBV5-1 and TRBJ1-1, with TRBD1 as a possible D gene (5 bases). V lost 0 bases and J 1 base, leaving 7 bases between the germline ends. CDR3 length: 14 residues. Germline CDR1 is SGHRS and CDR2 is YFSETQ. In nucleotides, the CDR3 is TGCGCCAGCAGCTTGGGCGGGACGAACACTGAAGCTTTCTTT. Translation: CASSLGGTNTEAFF.

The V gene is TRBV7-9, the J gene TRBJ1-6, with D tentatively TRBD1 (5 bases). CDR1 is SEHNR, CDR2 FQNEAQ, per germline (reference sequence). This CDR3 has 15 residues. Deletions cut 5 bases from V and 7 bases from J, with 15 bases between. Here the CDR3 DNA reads TGTGCCAGCAGCCCGGGGACCGGGTCCAATTCACCCCTCCACTTT. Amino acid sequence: CASSPGTGSNSPLHF.